Presented here are 15 T cell receptor beta chains from one specimen sequenced in a study of T cells in Graves' hyperthyroidism and ophthalmopathy. Authors of the study amplified TCR beta CDR3 regions from RNA transcripts. HTBI primers were used for first-round RT-PCR of the TCR CDR3. From the multiplex PCR reads, TCRdb called clonotypes with MiXCR, one entry per CDR3 protein. Here the sample spans around 690,000 distinct CDR3 sequences, less than 25% being singletons. The sequenced sample consisted of blood. The receptors derive from a man aged 30 to 39 with Graves' ophthalmopathy.

The chain couples TRBV20-1 to TRBJ1-6; 8 nucleotides agree with TRBD1. The trim removed 1 base at V and 9 bases at J, leaving 5 bases unmatched. The germline gives CDR1 DFQATT, CDR2 SNEGSKA (reference sequence). The CDR3 extends over 14 amino acids. CDR3 DNA: TGCAGTGCTAGAGGCCGGACAGGGTTTTCACCCCTCCACTTT. It specifies CSARGRTGFSPLHF.

The chain recombines TRBV6-5 with TRBJ2-3; the D is unclear. The CDR3 contains 13 residues. Germline CDR1 is MNHEY and CDR2 is SVGAGI. V dropped 2 bases and J dropped 5 bases, with 8 bases sitting between them. This CDR3 is CASSYLVEDTQYF. The CDR3 bases are TGTGCCAGCAGTTACCTCGTGGAAGATACGCAGTATTTT.

This clonotype was seen at least ten times. The J gene is TRBJ2-7, the V gene TRBV6-2 or TRBV6-3; 9 bases agree with TRBD1. This CDR3 is built from 13 residues. Unmatched junction bases numbered 3, after V lost 6 bases and J lost 3 bases. Germline CDR1 and CDR2: MNHEY and SVGEGT. CDR3 bases: TGTGCCAGCAGAGGGACAGGGAACTACGAGCAGTACTTC. Translating it yields CASRGTGNYEQYF.

This clonotype was counted many times. This chain joins TRBV12-3 or TRBV12-4 and TRBJ1-2; D unclear. This CDR3 is built from 12 residues. Trimming removed 6 bases at V and 3 bases at J, with 8 bases between. The CDR3 region is CASSGPDYGYTF. CDR3 nucleotides: TGTGCCAGCAGCGGCCCGGACTATGGCTACACCTTC.

This clonotype was seen ten or more times. The rearrangement links TRBV3-1 to TRBJ2-5; TRBD1 aligns across 7 bases. Trimming took 2 bases from V and 4 from J; bases not matched to a gene: 7. The germline V gene encodes CDR1 LGHDT and CDR2 YNNKEL (reference sequence). The CDR3 loop spans 15 amino acids. Here the CDR3 reads CASSQRGGRGETQYF. The CDR3 coding sequence is TGTGCCAGCAGCCAACGAGGGGGCAGGGGAGAGACCCAGTACTTC.

This clonotype was detected a few times. This chain joins TRBV7-9 and TRBJ2-7, with 7 positions matching TRBD1. Germline V lookup: CDR1 SEHNR, CDR2 FQNEAQ (reference sequence). Trimming took 4 bases from V and 5 from J; bases not matched to a gene: 14. The CDR3 totals 16 residues. CDR3 coding DNA: TGTGCCAGCAGCTCCGACAGGGCGCCTACCCTAGACGAGCAGTACTTC. This gives the protein CASSSDRAPTLDEQYF. Filled out from reference TRBV7-9 and TRBJ2-7, the complete variable domain reads DTGVSQNPRHKITKRGQNVTFRCDPISEHNRLYWYRQTLGQGPEFLTYFQNEAQLEKSRLLSDRFSAERPKGSFSTLEIQRTEQGDSAMYLCASSSDRAPTLDEQYFGPGTRLTVT.

V gene TRBV7-9 combines with J gene TRBJ2-7, with D perhaps TRBD1 or TRBD2 (5 bases each). The length of the CDR3 is 11 residues. Per germline, CDR1 SEHNR and CDR2 FQNEAQ (reference sequence). V was pared by 5 bases and J by 7 bases, with 9 bases between. The CDR3 sequence is CASSPGPEQYF. In DNA, the CDR3 is TGTGCCAGCAGCCCGGGACCTGAGCAGTACTTC.

At least ten counts were recorded for this clonotype. The chain links TRBV11-2 to TRBJ2-3; no definite D call. V gave up 6 bases and J gave up 10 bases, with 14 bases separating them. Per germline, CDR1 SGHAT and CDR2 FQNNGV. The CDR3 has 12 amino acids. The CDR3 DNA sequence: TGTGCCAGCAGGGCCGATATAGCCGCGCAGTATTTT. Translated, it gives CASRADIAAQYF.

The V call is TRBV18, the J call TRBJ2-5, with D possibly TRBD1 on 6 matching bases. Germline CDR1 reads KGHSH; CDR2 reads LQKENI. The length of the CDR3 is 14 residues. Trimming pared 4 bases from V and 5 bases from J, leaving 14 bases between. This CDR3 reads CASSRNRVRETQYF. As DNA, the CDR3 is TGTGCCAGCTCACGAAACAGGGTTCGGGAGACCCAGTACTTC.

There are a few counts of this clonotype. This chain links TRBV27 with TRBJ2-7; 7 bases are a match to TRBD1. V lost 4 bases and J lost 5; bases outside the gene matches: 8. CDR1 is MNHEY, CDR2 SMNVEV, per germline (reference sequence). CDR3 length: 14 residues. CDR3 nucleotide sequence: TGTGCCAGCAGTTCCGGGACAGTAGCTAACGAGCAGTACTTC. Its protein is CASSSGTVANEQYF.

In its sample, this clonotype was seen a few times. The chain recombines TRBV5-1 with TRBJ2-7; 9 nucleotides align to TRBD1. Germline trimming cut 0 bases from V and 3 bases from J; bases unmatched to any gene: 16. Germline CDR1 reads SGHRS; CDR2 reads YFSETQ. This CDR3 contains 19 residues. The DNA for the CDR3 is TGCGCCAGCAGCTTGGTGGATCCTCGGACAGGGGCCTTCTACTACGAGCAGTACTTC. Translated: CASSLVDPRTGAFYYEQYF.

In its sample, this clonotype was seen once. V is TRBV5-1 and J is TRBJ2-5; 7 bases are shared with TRBD2. The CDR3 covers 15 residues. The V gene end was trimmed by 0 bases and the J gene end by 5 bases; junction bases not matched to a gene: 7. Germline CDR1 is SGHRS and CDR2 is YFSETQ. CDR3 DNA sequence: TGCGCCAGCAGCTTGGAGGGAGGGCCCTCCGAGACCCAGTACTTC. Amino acid sequence: CASSLEGGPSETQYF. Drawing the rest from reference TRBV5-1 and TRBJ2-5, the complete variable domain is KAGVTQTPRYLIKTRGQQVTLSCSPISGHRSVSWYQQTPGQGLQFLFEYFSETQRNKGNFPGRFSGRQFSNSRSEMNVSTLELGDSALYLCASSLEGGPSETQYFGPGTRLLVL.

J is TRBJ1-4 and V is TRBV5-1; weak D call: TRBD1 (5 bases). The CDR3 spans 14 residues. V shed 4 bases and J shed 10 bases, with 17 bases lying between them. Germline assignment: CDR1 SGHRS and CDR2 YFSETQ. CDR3 in DNA: TGCGCCAGCAGCGACTCTACAGGTTTGCGAAAACTGTTTTTT. Translating gives CASSDSTGLRKLFF. Based on the CDR3 plus reference TRBV5-1 and TRBJ1-4, the full variable domain is KAGVTQTPRYLIKTRGQQVTLSCSPISGHRSVSWYQQTPGQGLQFLFEYFSETQRNKGNFPGRFSGRQFSNSRSEMNVSTLELGDSALYLCASSDSTGLRKLFFGSGTQLSVL.

This clonotype has more than one count but fewer than ten. This rearrangement joins TRBV10-3 to TRBJ2-3; TRBD2 matches 10 bases. CDR3 size: 14 residues. Per the germline V gene, CDR1 is ENHRY and CDR2 is SYGVKD. V was clipped by 10 bases and J by 5 bases; unmatched bases: 9. The CDR3 reads CASGSGRKGDTQYF. DNA of the CDR3: TGTGCCAGCGGTAGCGGGAGGAAAGGAGATACGCAGTATTTT.

This clonotype was recorded only once. The chain employs TRBV12-3 or TRBV12-4 and TRBJ1-5; D is possibly TRBD1 (5 bases). V was clipped by 1 base and J by 9 bases, with 16 bases between them. The CDR3 is made up of 15 amino acids. CDR3 bases: TGTGCCAGCAGTTTAGATCCAGGGTACTGGAGGCCCCAGCATTTT. Encoded protein: CASSLDPGYWRPQHF.